This TCR beta chain emerged from a study of T cells expressing NK-cell markers. The wider study: CD3+CD56+NKG2C+, CD3+CD56+NKG2C- and CD3+CD56-NKG2C+ T cells, once sorted, supplied the TCR beta repertoires.

On this clonotype itself: Its antigen is not known.

CDR3 length equals 16 residues. Germline CDR1 and CDR2: DFQATT and SNEGSKA (reference sequence). One entry per CDR3 protein, without DNA, is what TCRdb gives after re-calling the 5' RACE reads. The sample data list approximately 440,000 distinct CDR3 sequences. Study findings and constraints: Whether expanded NKG2C+ T cell clones were HCMV-specific remained unclear.

The TCR was taken from a woman in her forties or fifties in good health. The chain has TRBV20-1 and TRBJ2-1; TCRdb indicates TRBD1, and absent DNA this call remains unverified. Sequenced: blood T cells: a sorted CD56 or NKG2C T cell subset, CD4+ or CD8+ T cells, or bulk PBMC T cells (not recorded which). The CDR3 protein is CSASPTGGDNYNEQFF.